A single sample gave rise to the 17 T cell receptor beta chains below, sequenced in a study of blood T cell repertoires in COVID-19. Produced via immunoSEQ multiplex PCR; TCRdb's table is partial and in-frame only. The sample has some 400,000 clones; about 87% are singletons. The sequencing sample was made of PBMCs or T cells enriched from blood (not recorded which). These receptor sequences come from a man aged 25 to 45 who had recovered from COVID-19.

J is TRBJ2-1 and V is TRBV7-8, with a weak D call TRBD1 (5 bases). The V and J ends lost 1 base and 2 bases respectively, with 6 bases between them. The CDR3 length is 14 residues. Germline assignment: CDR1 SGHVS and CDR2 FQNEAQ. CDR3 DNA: TGTGCCAGCAGCTTAGACAGGACCTACAATGAGCAGTTCTTC. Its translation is CASSLDRTYNEQFF. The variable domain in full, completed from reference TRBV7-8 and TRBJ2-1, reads GAGVSQSPRYKVAKRGQDVALRCDPISGHVSLFWYQQALGQGPEFLTYFQNEAQLDKSGLPSDRFFAERPEGSVSTLKIQRTQQEDSAVYLCASSLDRTYNEQFFGPGTRLTVL.

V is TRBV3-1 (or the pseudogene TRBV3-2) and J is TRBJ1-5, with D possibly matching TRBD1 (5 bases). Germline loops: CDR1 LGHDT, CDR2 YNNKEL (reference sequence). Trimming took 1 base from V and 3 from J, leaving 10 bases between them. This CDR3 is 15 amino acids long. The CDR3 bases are TGTGCCAGCAGCCAAGGGGGCAGGTACAATCAGCCCCAGCATTTT. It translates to CASSQGGRYNQPQHF.

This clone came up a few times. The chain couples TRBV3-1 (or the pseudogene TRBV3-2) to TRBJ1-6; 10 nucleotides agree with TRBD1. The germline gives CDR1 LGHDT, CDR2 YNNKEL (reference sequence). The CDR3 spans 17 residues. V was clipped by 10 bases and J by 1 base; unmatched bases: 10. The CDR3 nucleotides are TGTGCCAATCCCGGGACAGGGGCTCTATCCTATAATTCACCCCTCCACTTT. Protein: CANPGTGALSYNSPLHF.

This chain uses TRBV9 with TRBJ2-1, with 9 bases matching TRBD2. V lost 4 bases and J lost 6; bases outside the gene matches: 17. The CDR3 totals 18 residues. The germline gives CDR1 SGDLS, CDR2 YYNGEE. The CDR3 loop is CASSPGGGLAGQVNEQFF. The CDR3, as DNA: TGTGCCAGCAGCCCCGGCGGGGGGCTAGCGGGGCAAGTCAATGAGCAGTTCTTC.

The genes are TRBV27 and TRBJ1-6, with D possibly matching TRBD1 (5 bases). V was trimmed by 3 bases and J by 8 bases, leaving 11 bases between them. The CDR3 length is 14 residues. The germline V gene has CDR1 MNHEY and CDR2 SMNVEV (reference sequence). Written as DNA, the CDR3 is TGTGCCAGCAGTTTCGACAGCGCTCATTCACCCCTCCACTTT. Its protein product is CASSFDSAHSPLHF.

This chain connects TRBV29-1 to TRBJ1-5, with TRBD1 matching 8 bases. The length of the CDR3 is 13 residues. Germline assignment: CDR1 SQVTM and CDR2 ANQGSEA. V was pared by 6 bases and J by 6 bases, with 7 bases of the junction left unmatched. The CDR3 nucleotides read TGCAGCGTCCAACAGGGGGACAGTCAGCCCCAGCATTTT. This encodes CSVQQGDSQPQHF.

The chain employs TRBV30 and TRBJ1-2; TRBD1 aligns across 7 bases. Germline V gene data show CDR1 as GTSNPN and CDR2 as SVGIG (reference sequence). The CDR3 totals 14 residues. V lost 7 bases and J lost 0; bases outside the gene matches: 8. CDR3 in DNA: TGTGCCTCCACCCCCGGGACAGCTAACTATGGCTACACCTTC. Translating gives CASTPGTANYGYTF.

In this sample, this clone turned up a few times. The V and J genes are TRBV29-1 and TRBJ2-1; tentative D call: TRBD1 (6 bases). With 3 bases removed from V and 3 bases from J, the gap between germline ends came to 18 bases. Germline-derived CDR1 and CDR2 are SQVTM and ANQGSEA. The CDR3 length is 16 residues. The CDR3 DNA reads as TGCAGCGTTGATTCCCCGACAGGATCGGGCTACAATGAGCAGTTCTTC. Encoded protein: CSVDSPTGSGYNEQFF.

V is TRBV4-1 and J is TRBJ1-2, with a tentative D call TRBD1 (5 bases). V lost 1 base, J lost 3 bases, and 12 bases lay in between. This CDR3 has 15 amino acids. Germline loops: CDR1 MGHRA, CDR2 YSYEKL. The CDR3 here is CASSQGRVRDYGYTF. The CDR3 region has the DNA TGCGCCAGCAGCCAAGGGAGGGTCAGGGACTATGGCTACACCTTC.

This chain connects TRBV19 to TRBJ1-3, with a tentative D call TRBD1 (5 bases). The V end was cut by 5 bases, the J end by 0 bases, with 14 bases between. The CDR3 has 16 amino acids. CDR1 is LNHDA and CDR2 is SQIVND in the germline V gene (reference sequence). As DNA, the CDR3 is TGTGCCAGTAGTCCGAGGACAAGCACCTCTGGAAACACCATATATTTT. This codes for CASSPRTSTSGNTIYF.

CDR3 DNA: TGTGCCCGCGGGGGCTCAAGCTCCTATAATTCACCCCTCCACTTT. This codes for CARGGSSSYNSPLHF. The chain couples TRBV30 to TRBJ1-6, with D possibly matching TRBD1 (6 bases). CDR1 and CDR2 (germline): GTSNPN, SVGIG (reference sequence). The CDR3 is made up of 15 amino acids. The V and J ends lost 8 bases and 0 bases respectively, with 14 bases between them.

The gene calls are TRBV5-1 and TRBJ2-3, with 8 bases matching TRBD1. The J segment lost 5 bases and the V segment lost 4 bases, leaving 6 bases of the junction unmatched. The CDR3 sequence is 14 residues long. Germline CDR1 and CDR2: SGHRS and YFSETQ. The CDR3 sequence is CASSRDRSGDTQYF. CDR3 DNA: TGCGCCAGCAGCCGGGACAGGTCCGGAGATACGCAGTATTTT.

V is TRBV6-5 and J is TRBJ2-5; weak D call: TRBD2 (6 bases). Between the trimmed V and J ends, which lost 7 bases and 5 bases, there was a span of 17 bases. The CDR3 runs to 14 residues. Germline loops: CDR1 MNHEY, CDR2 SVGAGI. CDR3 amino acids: CASIWGEITETQYF. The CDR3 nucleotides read TGTGCCAGCATATGGGGGGAGATTACGGAGACCCAGTACTTC.

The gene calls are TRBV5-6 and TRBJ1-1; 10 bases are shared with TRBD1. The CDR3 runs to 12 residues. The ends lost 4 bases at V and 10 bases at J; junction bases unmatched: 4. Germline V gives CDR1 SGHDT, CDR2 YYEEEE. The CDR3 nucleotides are TGTGCCAGCAGCCCCGACAGGGGGCGAGCTTTCTTT. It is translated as CASSPDRGRAFF.

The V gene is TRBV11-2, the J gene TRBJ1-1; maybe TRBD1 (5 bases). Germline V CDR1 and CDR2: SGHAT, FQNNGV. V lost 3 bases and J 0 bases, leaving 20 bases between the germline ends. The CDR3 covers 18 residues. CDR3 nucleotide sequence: TGTGCCAGCAGCTTCGAAAGGGCGGGAGTCAGGGTGAACACTGAAGCTTTCTTT. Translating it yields CASSFERAGVRVNTEAFF.

The CDR3, as DNA: TGTGCCAGCAGCGGCGGGACAGGGGCGATTGGGAAACTGTTTTTT. Protein: CASSGGTGAIGKLFF. This chain links TRBV5-6 with TRBJ1-4; TRBD1 matches at 10 bases. Germline CDR1 reads SGHDT; CDR2 reads YYEEEE. The CDR3 runs to 15 residues. Trimming took 4 bases from V and 11 from J; bases not matched to a gene: 11.

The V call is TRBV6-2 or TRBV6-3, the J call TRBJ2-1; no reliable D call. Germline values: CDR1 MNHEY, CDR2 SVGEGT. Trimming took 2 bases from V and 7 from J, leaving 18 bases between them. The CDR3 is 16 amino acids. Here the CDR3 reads CASSYVKGSAPNEQFF. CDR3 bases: TGTGCCAGCAGTTACGTTAAAGGTTCAGCGCCGAATGAGCAGTTCTTC.